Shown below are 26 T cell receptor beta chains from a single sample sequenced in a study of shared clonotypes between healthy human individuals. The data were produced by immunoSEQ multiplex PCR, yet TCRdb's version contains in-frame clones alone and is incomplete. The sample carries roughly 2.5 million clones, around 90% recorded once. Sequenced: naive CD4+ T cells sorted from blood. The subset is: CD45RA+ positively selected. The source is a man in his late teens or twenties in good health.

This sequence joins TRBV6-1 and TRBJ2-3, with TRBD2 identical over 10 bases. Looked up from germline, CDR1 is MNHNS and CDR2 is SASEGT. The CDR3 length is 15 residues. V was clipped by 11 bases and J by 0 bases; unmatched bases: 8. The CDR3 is CAADLAGASTDTQYF. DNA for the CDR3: TGTGCCGCCGACCTAGCGGGGGCTAGCACAGATACGCAGTATTTT.

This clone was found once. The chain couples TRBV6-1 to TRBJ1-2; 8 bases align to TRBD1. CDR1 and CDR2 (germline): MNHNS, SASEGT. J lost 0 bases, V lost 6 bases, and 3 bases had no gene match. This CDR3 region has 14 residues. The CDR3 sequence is CASSLDRANYGYTF. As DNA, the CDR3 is TGTGCCAGCAGCTTGGACAGGGCTAACTATGGCTACACCTTC.

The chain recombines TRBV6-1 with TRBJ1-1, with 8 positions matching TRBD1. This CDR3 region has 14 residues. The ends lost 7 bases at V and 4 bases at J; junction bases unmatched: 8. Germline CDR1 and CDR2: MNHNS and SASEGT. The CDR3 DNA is TGTGCCAGCATGGGGAGGACAGGGACCACTGAAGCTTTCTTT. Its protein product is CASMGRTGTTEAFF.

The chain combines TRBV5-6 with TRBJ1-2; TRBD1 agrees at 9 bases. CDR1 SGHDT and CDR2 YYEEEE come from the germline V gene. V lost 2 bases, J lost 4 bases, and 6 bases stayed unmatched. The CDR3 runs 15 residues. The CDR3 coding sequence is TGTGCCAGCAGCTTTGGGACAGGGAGGCCCTATGGCTACACCTTC. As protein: CASSFGTGRPYGYTF.

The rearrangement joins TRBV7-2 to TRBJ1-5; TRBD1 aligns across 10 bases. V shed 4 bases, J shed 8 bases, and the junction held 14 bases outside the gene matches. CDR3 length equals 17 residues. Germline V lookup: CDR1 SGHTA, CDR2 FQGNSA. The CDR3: CASSSAPGQGTEKPQHF. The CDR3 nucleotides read TGTGCCAGCAGCTCAGCCCCGGGACAGGGGACCGAGAAGCCCCAGCATTTT.

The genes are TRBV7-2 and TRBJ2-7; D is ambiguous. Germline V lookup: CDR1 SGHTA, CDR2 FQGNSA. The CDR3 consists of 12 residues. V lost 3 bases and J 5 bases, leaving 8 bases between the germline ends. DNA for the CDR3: TGTGCCAGCAGCTTCGACGTGGACGAGCAGTACTTC. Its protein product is CASSFDVDEQYF.

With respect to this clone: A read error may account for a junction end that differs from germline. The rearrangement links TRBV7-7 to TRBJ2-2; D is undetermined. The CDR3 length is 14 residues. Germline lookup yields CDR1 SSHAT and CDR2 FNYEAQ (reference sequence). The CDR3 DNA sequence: TGTGCTAGCAGCTTGGCGGAGAACACCGGGGAGCTGTTTTTT. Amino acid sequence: CASSLAENTGELFF.

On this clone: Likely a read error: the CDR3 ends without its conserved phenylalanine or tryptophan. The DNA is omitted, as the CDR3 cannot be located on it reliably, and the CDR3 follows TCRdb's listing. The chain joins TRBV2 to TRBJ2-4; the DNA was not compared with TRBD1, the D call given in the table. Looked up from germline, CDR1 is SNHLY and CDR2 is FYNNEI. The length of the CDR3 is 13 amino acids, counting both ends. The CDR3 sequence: CASSNTRGGPEEI.

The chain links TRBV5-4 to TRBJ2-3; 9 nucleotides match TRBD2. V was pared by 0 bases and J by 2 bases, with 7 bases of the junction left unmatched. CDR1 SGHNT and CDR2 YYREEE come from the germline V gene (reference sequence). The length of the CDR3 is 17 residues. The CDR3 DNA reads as TGTGCCAGCAGCTTGGATTTTCTAGCGGGGACCACAGATACGCAGTATTTT. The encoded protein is CASSLDFLAGTTDTQYF.

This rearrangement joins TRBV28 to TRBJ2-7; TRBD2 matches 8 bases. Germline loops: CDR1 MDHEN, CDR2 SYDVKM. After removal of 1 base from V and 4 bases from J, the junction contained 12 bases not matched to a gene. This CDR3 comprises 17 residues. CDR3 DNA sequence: TGTGCCAGCAGTTTATTCCCCAAGCGGGGGCCCACTTACGAGCAGTACTTC. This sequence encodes CASSLFPKRGPTYEQYF.

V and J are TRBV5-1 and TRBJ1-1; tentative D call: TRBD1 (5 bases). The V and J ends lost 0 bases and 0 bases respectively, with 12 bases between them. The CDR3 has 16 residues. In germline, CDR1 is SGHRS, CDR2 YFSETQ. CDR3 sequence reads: CASSLEPGHLNTEAFF. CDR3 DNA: TGCGCCAGCAGCTTGGAGCCAGGACACCTGAACACTGAAGCTTTCTTT. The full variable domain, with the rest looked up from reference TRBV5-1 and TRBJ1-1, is KAGVTQTPRYLIKTRGQQVTLSCSPISGHRSVSWYQQTPGQGLQFLFEYFSETQRNKGNFPGRFSGRQFSNSRSEMNVSTLELGDSALYLCASSLEPGHLNTEAFFGQGTRLTVV.

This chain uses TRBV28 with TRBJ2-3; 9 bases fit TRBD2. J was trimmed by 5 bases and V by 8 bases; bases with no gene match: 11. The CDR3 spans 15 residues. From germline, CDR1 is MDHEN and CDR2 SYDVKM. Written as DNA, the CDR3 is TGTGCCAGCTTACCTAGCGGGGTGTTGTTAGATACGCAGTATTTT. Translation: CASLPSGVLLDTQYF.

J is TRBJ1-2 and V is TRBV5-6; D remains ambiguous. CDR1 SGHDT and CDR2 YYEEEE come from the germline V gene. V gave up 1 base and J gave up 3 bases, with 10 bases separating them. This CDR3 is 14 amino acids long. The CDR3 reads CASSLSRIHYGYTF. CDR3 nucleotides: TGTGCCAGCAGCTTGTCGCGGATCCACTATGGCTACACCTTC.

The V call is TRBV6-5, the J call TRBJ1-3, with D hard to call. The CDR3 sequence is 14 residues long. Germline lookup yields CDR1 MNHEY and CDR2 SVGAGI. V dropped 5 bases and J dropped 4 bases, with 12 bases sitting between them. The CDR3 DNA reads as TGTGCCAGCAGTACTCCAGGAATGGGAAACACCATATATTTT. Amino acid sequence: CASSTPGMGNTIYF.

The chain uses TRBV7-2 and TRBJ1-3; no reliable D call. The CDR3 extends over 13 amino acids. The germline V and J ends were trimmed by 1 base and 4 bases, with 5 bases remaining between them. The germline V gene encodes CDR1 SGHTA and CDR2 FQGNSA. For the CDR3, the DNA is TGTGCCAGCAGCTTAGGTCAGGGAAACACCATATATTTT. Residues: CASSLGQGNTIYF.

In nucleotides, the CDR3 is TGTGCCAGCAGCTTATCCGGGACAGGGATAAACGAGCAGTACTTC. Amino acid sequence: CASSLSGTGINEQYF. V gene TRBV11-3 combines with J gene TRBJ2-7, with 9 bases that match TRBD1. With 2 bases clipped from V and 5 bases from J, the junction kept 7 bases outside the gene matches. The germline CDR1 and CDR2 sequences are SGHNT and YENEEA. The CDR3 spans 15 residues.

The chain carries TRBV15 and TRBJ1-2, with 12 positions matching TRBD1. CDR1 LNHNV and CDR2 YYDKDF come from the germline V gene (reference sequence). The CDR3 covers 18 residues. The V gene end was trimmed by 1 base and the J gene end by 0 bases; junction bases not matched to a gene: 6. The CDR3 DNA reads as TGTGCCACCAGCAGAGGAGGGGGACAGGGGGCCTCTAACTATGGCTACACCTTC. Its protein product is CATSRGGGQGASNYGYTF.

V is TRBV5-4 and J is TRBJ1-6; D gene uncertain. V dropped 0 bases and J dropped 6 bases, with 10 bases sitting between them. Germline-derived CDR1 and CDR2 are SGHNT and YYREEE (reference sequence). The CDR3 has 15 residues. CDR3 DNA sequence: TGTGCCAGCAGCTTGGCGGGCCGGACTAATTCACCCCTCCACTTT. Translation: CASSLAGRTNSPLHF. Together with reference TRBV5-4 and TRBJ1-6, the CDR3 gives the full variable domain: ETGVTQSPTHLIKTRGQQVTLRCSSQSGHNTVSWYQQALGQGPQFIFQYYREEENGRGNFPPRFSGLQFPNYSSELNVNALELDDSALYLCASSLAGRTNSPLHFGNGTRLTVT.

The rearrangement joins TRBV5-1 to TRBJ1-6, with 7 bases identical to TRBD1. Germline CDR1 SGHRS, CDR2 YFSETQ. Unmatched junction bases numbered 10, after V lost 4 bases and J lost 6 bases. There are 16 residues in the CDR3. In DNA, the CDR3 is TGCGCCAGCAGCCTAGTACCGGGACAGAGTAATTCACCCCTCCACTTT. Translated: CASSLVPGQSNSPLHF.

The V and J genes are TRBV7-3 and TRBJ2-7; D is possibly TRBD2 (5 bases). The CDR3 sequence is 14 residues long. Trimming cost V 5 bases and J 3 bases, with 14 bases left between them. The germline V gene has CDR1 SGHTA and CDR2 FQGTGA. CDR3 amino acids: CASSPRAGHYEQYF. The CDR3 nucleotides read TGTGCCAGCAGCCCCCGTGCGGGCCACTACGAGCAGTACTTC.

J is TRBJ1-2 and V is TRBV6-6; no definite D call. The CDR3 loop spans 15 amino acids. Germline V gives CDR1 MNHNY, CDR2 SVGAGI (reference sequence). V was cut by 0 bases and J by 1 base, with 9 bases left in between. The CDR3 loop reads CASSYSDKVNYGYTF. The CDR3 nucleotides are TGTGCCAGCAGTTACTCCGACAAGGTTAACTATGGCTACACCTTC.

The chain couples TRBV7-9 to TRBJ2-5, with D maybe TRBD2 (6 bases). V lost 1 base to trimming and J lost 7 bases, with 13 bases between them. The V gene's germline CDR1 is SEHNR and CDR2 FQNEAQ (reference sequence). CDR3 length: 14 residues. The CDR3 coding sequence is TGTGCCAGCAGCTTAGGTGGCAGGGAGGTGACCCAGTACTTC. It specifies CASSLGGREVTQYF.

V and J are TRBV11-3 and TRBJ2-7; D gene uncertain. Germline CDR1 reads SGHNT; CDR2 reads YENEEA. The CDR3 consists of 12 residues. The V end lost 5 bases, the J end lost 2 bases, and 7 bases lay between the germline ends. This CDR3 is CASSQDPYEQYF. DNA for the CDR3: TGTGCCAGCAGCCAGGATCCCTACGAGCAGTACTTC.

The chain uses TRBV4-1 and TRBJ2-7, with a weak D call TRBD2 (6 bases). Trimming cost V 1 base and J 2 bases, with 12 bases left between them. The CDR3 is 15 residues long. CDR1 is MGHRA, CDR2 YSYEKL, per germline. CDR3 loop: CASSQGLALTYEQYF. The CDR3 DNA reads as TGCGCCAGCAGCCAAGGGCTAGCGCTCACCTACGAGCAGTACTTC.

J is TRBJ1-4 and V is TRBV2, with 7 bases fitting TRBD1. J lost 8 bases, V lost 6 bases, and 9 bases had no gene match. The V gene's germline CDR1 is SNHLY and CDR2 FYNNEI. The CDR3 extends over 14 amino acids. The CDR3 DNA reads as TGTGCCAGCAGGCAGACAGGGCTGTCGGAAAAACTGTTTTTT. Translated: CASRQTGLSEKLFF.

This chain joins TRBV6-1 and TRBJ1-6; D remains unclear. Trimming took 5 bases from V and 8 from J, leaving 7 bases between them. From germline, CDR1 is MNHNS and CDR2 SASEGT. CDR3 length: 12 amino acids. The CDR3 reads CASSSLDSPLHF. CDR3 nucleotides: TGTGCCAGCAGTTCCCTTGATTCACCCCTCCACTTT.